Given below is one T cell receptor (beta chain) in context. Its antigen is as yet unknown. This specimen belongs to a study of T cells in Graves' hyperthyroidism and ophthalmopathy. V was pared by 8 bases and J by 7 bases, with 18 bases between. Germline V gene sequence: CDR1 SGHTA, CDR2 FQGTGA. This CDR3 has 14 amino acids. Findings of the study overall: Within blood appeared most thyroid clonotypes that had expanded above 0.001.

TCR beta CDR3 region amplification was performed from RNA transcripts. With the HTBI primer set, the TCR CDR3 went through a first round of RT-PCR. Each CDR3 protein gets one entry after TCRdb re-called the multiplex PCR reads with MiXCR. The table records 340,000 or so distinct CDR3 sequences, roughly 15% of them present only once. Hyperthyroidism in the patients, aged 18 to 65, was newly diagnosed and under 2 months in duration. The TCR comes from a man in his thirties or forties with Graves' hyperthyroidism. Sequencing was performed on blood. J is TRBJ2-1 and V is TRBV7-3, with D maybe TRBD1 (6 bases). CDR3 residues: CASGRTGMENEQFF. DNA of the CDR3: TGTGCCAGCGGAAGAACAGGGATGGAAAATGAGCAGTTCTTC.